Reported below is one T cell receptor (beta chain). This clone's antigen is unknown. The sample holds no much larger clone one base away, and base qualities are not on file. This record belongs to a study of blood T cell repertoires in COVID-19 (TCRdb year 2020). Context from the whole study: Samples from collaborators originated in the United States, Italy and Spain and spanned both the acute and convalescent phases of COVID-19. The material from the prospective study consisted of cDNA or gDNA derived from T cells, B-cell-depleted T cells, or PBMCs. The dataset comprised deeply sampled blood TCRbeta repertoires from subjects exposed to, actively infected with, or recovered from COVID-19. The repertoires were made available in a free public database intended to serve as a resource for research on the immune response to SARS-CoV-2. The samples were drawn from two sources: the first 160 participants of the ongoing ImmuneRACE study, and 1,254 subjects contributed by 6 global collaborators. Sample metadata almost always included a de-identified subject ID, COVID-19 status, age in years and sex. Where available, HLA class I and class II types were obtained from metadata supplied by the sample provider rather than from assay-based typing. Overall study results and their limits: Clinical and demographic metadata were provided uncurated, with the amount varying by source and participant.

The immunoSEQ Assay, a bias-controlled multiplex PCR, was used to amplify TCRbeta CDR3 regions from genomic DNA. The paper's processing steps were these. Within the assay, amplification of reference gene primers was used to estimate how many nucleated cells each sample contained. To quantify the absolute abundance of each unique TCRbeta CDR3 rearrangement, sequence reads were collapsed and filtered. For each sample, productive Simpson clonality was calculated by taking the square root of Simpson's diversity index across productive rearrangements. Not all clones reach the TCRdb copy of this immuneACCESS table, which keeps in-frame sequences only. Checked studies attribute under half of the gap to unresolved V genes and leave the rest unexplained. D and trimming come from the DNA, and the V and J calls and clone size come from that table. A total of around 170,000 clones appear in this sample, 84% of them only once. The ten biggest clones cover about 14% of the sample.

From the cysteine through the phenylalanine, the CDR3 covers 16 amino acids. Of the read, only the CDR3 DNA is kept; its 48 bases are in frame from base 1. The germline V gene (reference sequence) yields LNHDA for CDR1 and SQIVND for CDR2. V and J lose 4 bases and 2 bases, and a span of 15 bases separates them. Each collaborating institution followed its own protocols to collect whole blood in K2EDTA tubes. For TCRbeta analysis, collaborators shipped samples in one of three forms: frozen whole blood, isolated PBMCs, or DNA extracted from either of those sample types. The source material was peripheral blood. The TCR sequence derives from a man between 18 and 35 years old with active or convalescent COVID-19. The sequence joins TRBV19 to TRBJ1-5; no D gene can be assigned with confidence. The DNA reads as follows: TGTGCCAGTAGTAAAGGAGGGCTAAGTGGCAATCAGCCCCAGCATTTT. This sequence encodes CASSKGGLSGNQPQHF.